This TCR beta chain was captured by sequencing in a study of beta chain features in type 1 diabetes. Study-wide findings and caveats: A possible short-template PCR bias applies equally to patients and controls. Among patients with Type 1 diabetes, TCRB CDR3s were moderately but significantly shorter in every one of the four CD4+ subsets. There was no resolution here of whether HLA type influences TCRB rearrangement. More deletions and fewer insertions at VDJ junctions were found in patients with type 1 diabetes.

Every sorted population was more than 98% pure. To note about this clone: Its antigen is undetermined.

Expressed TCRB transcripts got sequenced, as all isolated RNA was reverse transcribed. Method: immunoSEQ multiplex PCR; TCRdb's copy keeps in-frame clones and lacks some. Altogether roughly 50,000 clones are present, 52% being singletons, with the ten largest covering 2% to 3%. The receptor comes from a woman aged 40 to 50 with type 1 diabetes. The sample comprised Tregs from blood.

CDR3 sequence: CASSQDSYEQYF. CDR3 DNA sequence: TGTGCCAGCTCACAAGACAGCTACGAGCAGTACTTC. V usage is TRBV18 and J usage is TRBJ2-7; D is possibly TRBD1 (5 bases). Per the germline V gene, CDR1 is KGHSH and CDR2 is LQKENI. This CDR3 spans 12 amino acids. V was shortened by 4 bases and J by 3 bases, with 7 bases between the two germline ends.